This T cell receptor (beta chain) came from a study of cytomegalovirus exposure and HLA in healthy donors. About this clone itself: Its antigen is unidentified.

PCR employed 60 Vbeta and 13 Jbeta primers. Using immunoSEQ multiplex PCR, the repertoire was profiled, and TCRdb retains in-frame clones only, with some absent. The table lists approximately 160,000 clones, around three fifths of them singletons. Trimming removed 5 bases at V and 6 bases at J, with 9 bases between. The CDR3 runs to 11 residues. Germline loops: CDR1 SGHRS, CDR2 YFSETQ. Regarding the study as a whole: A later analysis found TCR association rates differed by HLA locus, highest for DRB1 and lowest for HLA-C. Sequence variants that were highly shared formed a cluster that was likely a sequencing artifact. It was reported that TCR beta sequences correctly inferred the HLA-A and HLA-B alleles for most subjects.

The TCR comes from a woman aged 30 to 39 in good health and CMV-seropositive. The chain has TRBV5-1 and TRBJ2-7; a possible D gene is TRBD2 (5 bases). Sample: PBMCs. CDR3 in amino acids: CASSFAGEQYF. The CDR3 nucleotides read TGCGCCAGCAGTTTTGCGGGCGAGCAGTACTTC. Full variable domain (outside the CDR3, taken from reference TRBV5-1 and TRBJ2-7): KAGVTQTPRYLIKTRGQQVTLSCSPISGHRSVSWYQQTPGQGLQFLFEYFSETQRNKGNFPGRFSGRQFSNSRSEMNVSTLELGDSALYLCASSFAGEQYFGPGTRLTVT.